The 31 T cell receptor beta chains reported below all come from one sample, sequenced in a study of lymphopenia after photon versus proton radiotherapy. Measured with immunoSEQ multiplex PCR; TCRdb has only the in-frame clones, and not every one. The sample carries some 55,000 clones, about four fifths recorded once. This specimen was peripheral blood, taken from a patient treated with photon-based radiotherapy. These receptors were taken from a man aged 45-60 years with gastric cancer.

The chain links TRBV30 to TRBJ1-1, with D unresolved. In germline, CDR1 is GTSNPN, CDR2 SVGIG (reference sequence). V lost 6 bases and J lost 12, with 17 bases in between. This CDR3 contains 11 residues. The CDR3 loop is CACTHGLQTFF. The DNA of the CDR3 is TGTGCCTGCACACATGGACTCCAAACTTTCTTT. Combining the CDR3 with reference TRBV30 and TRBJ1-1 gives the whole variable domain SQTIHQWPATLVQPVGSPLSLECTVEGTSNPNLYWYRQAAGRGLQLLFYSVGIGQISSEVPQNLSASRPQDRQFILSSKKLLLSDSGFYLCACTHGLQTFFGQGTRLTVV.

CDR3 residues: CASSLEDRERGEQFF. The CDR3 DNA follows: TGTGCCAGCTCTCTGGAGGACAGGGAAAGAGGTGAGCAGTTCTTC. The chain joins TRBV18 to TRBJ2-1; the match to TRBD1 covers 8 bases. The germline gives CDR1 KGHSH, CDR2 LQKENI. This CDR3 spans 15 amino acids. V trimming: 6 bases; J trimming: 9 bases; junction bases outside the gene matches: 13.

The chain carries TRBV19 and TRBJ2-2, with 11 bases fitting TRBD1. V shed 1 base and J 7 bases; nucleotides not matched to a gene: 5. This CDR3 has 16 residues. Germline lookup yields CDR1 LNHDA and CDR2 SQIVND (reference sequence). In DNA, the CDR3 is TGTGCCAGTAGTATAGGTCGGACAGGGGGCGGCGGGGAGCTGTTTTTT. Protein product: CASSIGRTGGGGELFF.

This chain connects TRBV7-9 to TRBJ2-7; a possible D gene is TRBD2 (5 bases). The CDR3 loop spans 14 amino acids. Trimming pared 0 bases from V and 4 bases from J, leaving 10 bases between. CDR1 and CDR2 (germline): SEHNR, FQNEAQ (reference sequence). CDR3 nucleotide sequence: TGTGCCAGCAGCTTAGCGGGAGCGATATACGAGCAGTACTTC. This codes for CASSLAGAIYEQYF. Looking up the rest from reference TRBV7-9 and TRBJ2-7 gives the full variable domain: DTGVSQNPRHKITKRGQNVTFRCDPISEHNRLYWYRQTLGQGPEFLTYFQNEAQLEKSRLLSDRFSAERPKGSFSTLEIQRTEQGDSAMYLCASSLAGAIYEQYFGPGTRLTVT.

V is TRBV11-2 and J is TRBJ2-7; D perhaps matches TRBD2 (5 bases). V was pared by 5 bases and J by 5 bases, with 19 bases between. The CDR3 is 15 residues long. The germline V gene has CDR1 SGHAT and CDR2 FQNNGV. The CDR3 nucleotides read TGTGCCAGCAGCCCAGAGGATCGTCTGGGAGACGAGCAGTACTTC. Protein sequence: CASSPEDRLGDEQYF.

The chain carries TRBV28 and TRBJ2-7; 9 bases fit TRBD1. The CDR3 length is 14 residues. J gave up 5 bases and V 7 bases, and 9 bases lay outside the gene matches. Germline V gene sequence: CDR1 MDHEN, CDR2 SYDVKM. The CDR3 sequence: CASTLGTGTHEQYF. CDR3 bases: TGTGCCAGCACCCTTGGGACAGGGACCCACGAGCAGTACTTC.

The V gene is TRBV6-1, the J gene TRBJ2-7; 8 nucleotides line up with TRBD1. The CDR3 extends over 15 amino acids. Germline CDR1 is MNHNS and CDR2 is SASEGT. After removal of 6 bases from V and 1 base from J, the junction contained 8 bases not matched to a gene. CDR3 in DNA: TGTGCCAGCAGACCCGGACAGGGTTCATCCTACGAGCAGTACTTC. This gives the protein CASRPGQGSSYEQYF.

The CDR3 loop is CASSQGTDRGNTIYF. Here the CDR3 DNA reads TGTGCCAGCAGCCAGGGGACAGATCGCGGAAACACCATATATTTT. This chain links TRBV7-7 with TRBJ1-3, with 7 bases aligning to TRBD1. CDR3 size: 15 residues. J lost 4 bases, V lost 5 bases, and 8 bases had no gene match. Looked up from germline, CDR1 is SSHAT and CDR2 is FNYEAQ (reference sequence).

V gene TRBV30 combines with J gene TRBJ2-1, with TRBD1 identical over 12 bases. V lost 7 bases, J lost 8 bases, and 6 bases stayed unmatched. Germline V lookup: CDR1 GTSNPN, CDR2 SVGIG (reference sequence). The CDR3 sequence is 13 residues long. The CDR3 region has the DNA TGTGCCTCGGGACAGGGGGCAGTCGATGAGCAGTTCTTC. Translating gives CASGQGAVDEQFF.

V gene TRBV6-1 combines with J gene TRBJ2-3, with D uncertain. In germline, CDR1 is MNHNS, CDR2 SASEGT. V was pared by 0 bases and J by 0 bases, with 10 bases between. This CDR3 contains 16 residues. CDR3 region: CASSEAGTRSTDTQYF. CDR3 nucleotide sequence: TGTGCCAGCAGTGAAGCGGGAACGAGGAGCACAGATACGCAGTATTTT.

The V gene is TRBV6-1, the J gene TRBJ1-5; 9 bases line up with TRBD1. The ends lost 8 bases at V and 4 bases at J; junction bases unmatched: 3. The CDR3 spans 13 residues. The V gene's germline CDR1 is MNHNS and CDR2 SASEGT. The CDR3 protein is CASWDRVNQPQHF. The CDR3 region has the DNA TGTGCCAGCTGGGACAGGGTTAATCAGCCCCAGCATTTT.

The gene calls are TRBV9 and TRBJ2-1, with D possibly matching TRBD1 (6 bases). Germline V CDR1 and CDR2: SGDLS, YYNGEE. The CDR3 covers 14 residues. Between the trimmed V and J ends, which lost 0 bases and 7 bases, there was a span of 11 bases. CDR3 bases: TGTGCCAGCAGCGTAGCCTCACAGGGAAATGAGCAGTTCTTC. Translation: CASSVASQGNEQFF.

In DNA, the CDR3 is TGTGCCTGCTCTTCCCGACTAGCGCATTCCTACAATGAGCAGTTCTTC. It codes for CACSSRLAHSYNEQFF. V usage is TRBV30 and J usage is TRBJ2-1; 8 positions match TRBD2. V trimming: 6 bases; J trimming: 1 base; junction bases outside the gene matches: 11. The CDR3 loop spans 16 amino acids. Germline V gene lookup returns CDR1 GTSNPN and CDR2 SVGIG (reference sequence).

The rearrangement joins TRBV15 to TRBJ2-1; 7 bases are shared with TRBD2. The CDR3 has 17 amino acids. V trimming: 1 base; J trimming: 5 bases; junction bases outside the gene matches: 11. Per the germline V gene, CDR1 is LNHNV and CDR2 is YYDKDF (reference sequence). The CDR3 protein is CATSRGGWGGSNNEQFF. The CDR3 coding sequence is TGTGCCACCAGCAGAGGGGGCTGGGGCGGGAGCAACAATGAGCAGTTCTTC. Together with reference TRBV15 and TRBJ2-1, the CDR3 gives the full variable domain: DAMVIQNPRYQVTQFGKPVTLSCSQTLNHNVMYWYQQKSSQAPKLLFHYYDKDFNNEADTPDNFQSRRPNTSFCFLDIRSPGLGDTAMYLCATSRGGWGGSNNEQFFGPGTRLTVL.

This sequence joins TRBV5-4 and TRBJ2-3; D may match TRBD1 or TRBD2 (5 bases each). Trimming pared 4 bases from V and 2 bases from J, leaving 14 bases between. The germline V gene encodes CDR1 SGHNT and CDR2 YYREEE (reference sequence). The CDR3 runs 15 residues. CDR3 DNA: TGTGCCAGCAGCCCCCCCGAAGGGACCACAGATACGCAGTATTTT. This sequence encodes CASSPPEGTTDTQYF.

This clone was seen just once. V and J are TRBV4-2 and TRBJ1-4; D is ambiguous. Germline V gene sequence: CDR1 LGHNA, CDR2 YNFKEQ. V shed 0 bases and J shed 7 bases, with 6 bases lying between them. This CDR3 has 13 residues. The CDR3 bases are TGTGCCAGCAGCCAAGAAATGGGTGAAAAACTGTTTTTT. Translation gives CASSQEMGEKLFF.

The chain uses TRBV29-1 and TRBJ1-1, with 8 nucleotides matching TRBD1. Looked up from germline, CDR1 is SQVTM and CDR2 is ANQGSEA. CDR3 length: 14 residues. Trimming removed 4 bases from V and 7 bases from J; junction bases left unmatched: 11. The CDR3 is CSVVKSGQVGEAFF. Written as DNA, the CDR3 is TGCAGCGTTGTAAAATCGGGACAGGTGGGTGAAGCTTTCTTT.

The chain couples TRBV5-1 to TRBJ1-1; possibly TRBD1 for D (6 bases). Trimming left V 6 bases short and J 1 base short, with 16 bases between. This CDR3 region has 15 residues. Germline loops: CDR1 SGHRS, CDR2 YFSETQ. CDR3 residues: CASTLNPGQNTEAFF. Written as DNA, the CDR3 is TGCGCCAGCACCCTGAACCCGGGACAGAACACTGAAGCTTTCTTT. Full variable domain (remainder filled in from reference TRBV5-1 and TRBJ1-1): KAGVTQTPRYLIKTRGQQVTLSCSPISGHRSVSWYQQTPGQGLQFLFEYFSETQRNKGNFPGRFSGRQFSNSRSEMNVSTLELGDSALYLCASTLNPGQNTEAFFGQGTRLTVV.

This chain joins TRBV28 and TRBJ1-1; 7 nucleotides agree with TRBD1. Germline V gives CDR1 MDHEN, CDR2 SYDVKM. J gave up 5 bases and V 7 bases, and 10 bases lay outside the gene matches. This CDR3 is 14 amino acids long. The CDR3 spells CASNAGGVGTEAFF. The CDR3, as DNA: TGTGCCAGCAACGCAGGGGGAGTAGGGACTGAAGCTTTCTTT.

The table lists this clone with a few counts. The chain couples TRBV21-1 to TRBJ2-3; TRBD2 was called by the table and not checked on the DNA. TRBV21-1 is described as a pseudogene. This CDR3 has 16 amino acids. Written as DNA, the CDR3 is TGTGCCAGCAGCAAAGCGTCGCGGGAGAAGACAGATACGCAGTATTTT. It yields the protein CASSKASREKTDTQYF.

This chain's CDR3 is CASSQGDNYNEQFF. CDR3 sequence (DNA): TGTGCCAGCAGCCAAGGGGACAACTACAATGAGCAGTTCTTC. The rearrangement links TRBV4-2 to TRBJ2-1; the D gene is possibly TRBD1 (6 bases). CDR3 length: 14 residues. V was trimmed by 1 base and J by 3 bases, leaving 7 bases between them. Germline V gene data show CDR1 as LGHNA and CDR2 as YNFKEQ.

V and J are TRBV30 and TRBJ1-2, with a possible D match to TRBD1 (6 bases). Trimming pared 4 bases from V and 4 bases from J, leaving 10 bases between. The CDR3 sequence is 12 residues long. CDR1 is GTSNPN and CDR2 is SVGIG in the germline V gene (reference sequence). CDR3 bases: TGTGCCTGGAAGGGACACCTCTATGGCTACACCTTC. It yields the protein CAWKGHLYGYTF.

This chain uses TRBV5-1 with TRBJ1-1; D unresolved. Trimming stripped 2 bases from V and 0 bases from J, with 11 bases between. In germline, CDR1 is SGHRS, CDR2 YFSETQ. The CDR3 is 15 residues long. The CDR3 DNA sequence: TGCGCCAGCAGCTTAACACCTGGGGTGAACACTGAAGCTTTCTTT. As protein: CASSLTPGVNTEAFF.

This rearrangement joins TRBV5-1 to TRBJ2-2; 10 bases are a match to TRBD2. In germline, CDR1 is SGHRS, CDR2 YFSETQ. The CDR3 is 16 amino acids. Trimming cost V 4 bases and J 7 bases; bases outside gene matches: 10. The CDR3 protein is CASSPTTSGMGGELFF. In DNA form, the CDR3 reads TGCGCCAGCAGCCCCACAACTAGCGGGATGGGCGGGGAGCTGTTTTTT.

This clone was found a few times. The J gene is TRBJ2-1, the V gene TRBV7-9, with D maybe TRBD1 (6 bases). Germline-derived CDR1 and CDR2 are SEHNR and FQNEAQ (reference sequence). V was cut by 5 bases and J by 4 bases, with 21 bases left in between. The CDR3 has 17 amino acids. As DNA, the CDR3 is TGTGCCAGCAGCCCGTCCCCTAGCTCGCAGGGGTACAATGAGCAGTTCTTC. Amino acid sequence: CASSPSPSSQGYNEQFF.

This rearrangement joins TRBV2 to TRBJ2-2; D is possibly TRBD2 (6 bases). The CDR3 contains 18 residues. Germline CDR1 and CDR2: SNHLY and FYNNEI. The ends were cut back, 2 bases at V and 0 bases at J, with 16 bases in the middle. The CDR3 region is CASSETSLASANTGELFF. The CDR3 DNA follows: TGTGCCAGCAGTGAAACATCACTAGCTTCTGCGAACACCGGGGAGCTGTTTTTT.

The chain couples TRBV5-4 to TRBJ1-3, with no clear D. Trimming pared 0 bases from V and 0 bases from J, leaving 4 bases between. Looked up from germline, CDR1 is SGHNT and CDR2 is YYREEE (reference sequence). This CDR3 region has 14 residues. CDR3 coding DNA: TGTGCCAGCAGCTTGGCGGGCTCTGGAAACACCATATATTTT. Its translation: CASSLAGSGNTIYF.

The CDR3 is CASSPSGGGEQFF. Written as DNA, the CDR3 is TGTGCCAGTAGTCCCTCCGGGGGTGGTGAGCAGTTCTTC. The chain combines TRBV19 with TRBJ2-1; a possible D gene is TRBD2 (6 bases). Looked up from germline, CDR1 is LNHDA and CDR2 is SQIVND (reference sequence). Trimming shortened V by 5 bases and J by 9 bases, and 14 bases separated the two germline ends. CDR3 length equals 13 residues.

Concerning this clone itself: The same CDR3 also results from other DNA sequences found in this sample. CDR3 nucleotide sequence: TGTGCCAGCTCTCCCGCTGGCTCTGGAAACACCATATATTTT. Amino acids: CASSPAGSGNTIYF. The chain links TRBV18 to TRBJ1-3, with D uncertain. Germline CDR1 and CDR2: KGHSH and LQKENI. The length of the CDR3 is 14 residues. Trimming stripped 6 bases from V and 0 bases from J, with 9 bases between.

This chain joins TRBV29-1 and TRBJ2-2; D might be TRBD2 (6 bases). CDR3 length: 14 amino acids. The germline V gene encodes CDR1 SQVTM and CDR2 ANQGSEA. V dropped 4 bases and J dropped 2 bases, with 11 bases sitting between them. This CDR3 reads CSVAPGTNTGELFF. CDR3 nucleotide sequence: TGCAGCGTTGCACCCGGGACTAACACCGGGGAGCTGTTTTTT.

J is TRBJ1-1 and V is TRBV6-1; D is possibly TRBD1 (6 bases). This CDR3 contains 12 residues. Germline lookup yields CDR1 MNHNS and CDR2 SASEGT. The germline V and J ends were trimmed by 6 bases and 1 base, with 6 bases remaining between them. The CDR3 is CASRTGNTEAFF. In DNA form, the CDR3 reads TGTGCCAGCAGGACAGGGAACACTGAAGCTTTCTTT.